The 15 T cell receptor beta chains below were found in one sample sequenced in a study of early T cells in non-severe SARS-CoV-2 infection. TCRdb fed the 5' RACE reads into MiXCR, producing one record per CDR3 protein. The profile shows 45,000 to 50,000 distinct CDR3 sequences, more than 5.5% of them singletons. Sample: whole blood, taken at baseline. The receptors originated from an adult who was a healthcare worker with PCR-confirmed SARS-CoV-2 infection or an uninfected control (not recorded which).

The chain is built from TRBV7-2 and TRBJ2-5; D gene unclear. Looked up from germline, CDR1 is SGHTA and CDR2 is FQGNSA. V lost 3 bases and J lost 5, with 10 bases in between. The CDR3 loop spans 13 amino acids. CDR3 sequence: CASSFKASETQYF. As DNA, the CDR3 is TGTGCCAGCAGCTTCAAGGCTTCGGAGACCCAGTACTTC.

This clonotype was seen ten or more times. The gene calls are TRBV5-5 and TRBJ2-5, with 9 nucleotides matching TRBD2. Germline trimming cut 0 bases from V and 4 bases from J; bases unmatched to any gene: 1. CDR1 and CDR2 (germline): SGHKS, YYEKEE (reference sequence). The CDR3 has 14 amino acids. The chain's CDR3 is CASSLASGAETQYF. The CDR3 nucleotides read TGTGCCAGCAGCTTGGCTAGCGGGGCAGAGACCCAGTACTTC.

Many counts were recorded for this clonotype. V is TRBV28 and J is TRBJ1-1; D remains unclear. This CDR3 is built from 13 residues. Trimming took 5 bases from V and 1 from J, leaving 8 bases between them. Germline lookup yields CDR1 MDHEN and CDR2 SYDVKM. The CDR3 DNA reads as TGTGCCAGCAGTACCGACCAGAACACTGAAGCTTTCTTT. It specifies CASSTDQNTEAFF. The complete variable domain, with remaining parts taken from reference TRBV28 and TRBJ1-1, reads DVKVTQSSRYLVKRTGEKVFLECVQDMDHENMFWYRQDPGLGLRLIYFSYDVKMKEKGDIPEGYSVSREKKERFSLILESASTNQTSMYLCASSTDQNTEAFFGQGTRLTVV.

This clonotype was recorded many times. CDR3 sequence (DNA): TGTGCCAGCACCACCCGGGGACGGGACAGGGTTTTATGGGGCAATCAGCCCCAGCATTTT. Residues: CASTTRGRDRVLWGNQPQHF. The chain links TRBV6-2 or TRBV6-3 to TRBJ1-5; 9 bases fit TRBD1. Germline-derived CDR1 and CDR2 are MNHEY and SVGEGT. V lost 7 bases to trimming and J lost 2 bases; unmatched junction nucleotides: 21. This CDR3 contains 20 residues.

This sequence joins TRBV4-2 and TRBJ2-3; 9 bases agree with TRBD2. V lost 0 bases and J lost 4; bases outside the gene matches: 2. The CDR3 sequence is 15 residues long. Germline lookup yields CDR1 LGHNA and CDR2 YNFKEQ. For the CDR3, the DNA is TGTGCCAGCAGCCAAGAGCTAGCGGGGCCAGATACGCAGTATTTT. Its translation is CASSQELAGPDTQYF.

This clonotype occurred many times. This chain joins TRBV7-9 and TRBJ1-6; D remains unclear. The CDR3 sequence is 12 residues long. Trimming removed 5 bases from V and 8 bases from J, with 7 bases in between. In germline, CDR1 is SEHNR, CDR2 FQNEAQ (reference sequence). The CDR3, as DNA: TGTGCCAGCAGCGCCGTCGATTCACCCCTCCACTTT. This encodes CASSAVDSPLHF.

The chain uses TRBV12-3 or TRBV12-4 and TRBJ1-2; the D gene is possibly TRBD1 (6 bases). This CDR3 has 14 amino acids. V dropped 5 bases and J dropped 3 bases, with 13 bases sitting between them. CDR3 sequence: CASSQGIVDYGYTF. In nucleotides, the CDR3 is TGTGCCAGCAGTCAGGGGATCGTCGACTATGGCTACACCTTC.

Ten or more counts support this clonotype. The J gene is TRBJ2-1, the V gene TRBV28, with 8 bases identical to TRBD1. The CDR3 is 14 residues long. Trimming removed 6 bases from V and 9 bases from J; junction bases left unmatched: 10. Germline V CDR1 and CDR2: MDHEN, SYDVKM. This CDR3 reads CASRLTGGRGEQFF. The CDR3 DNA reads TGTGCCAGCAGACTAACAGGGGGGCGGGGTGAGCAGTTCTTC. Full variable domain (outside the CDR3, taken from reference TRBV28 and TRBJ2-1): DVKVTQSSRYLVKRTGEKVFLECVQDMDHENMFWYRQDPGLGLRLIYFSYDVKMKEKGDIPEGYSVSREKKERFSLILESASTNQTSMYLCASRLTGGRGEQFFGPGTRLTVL.

This clonotype was seen many times. The V and J genes are TRBV4-1 and TRBJ2-1; D is unresolved. V was cut by 3 bases and J by 4 bases, with 1 base left in between. The germline gives CDR1 MGHRA, CDR2 YSYEKL. This CDR3 has 11 amino acids. In DNA, the CDR3 is TGCGCCAGCAGCCATTACAATGAGCAGTTCTTC. Protein sequence: CASSHYNEQFF.

This clonotype was recorded many times. The V call is TRBV27, the J call TRBJ2-2; no clear D gene. The CDR3 has 13 residues. The germline V gene has CDR1 MNHEY and CDR2 SMNVEV (reference sequence). The V and J ends lost 2 bases and 3 bases respectively, with 4 bases between them. The CDR3 bases are TGTGCCAGCAGTTTAACACACACCGGGGAGCTGTTTTTT. Amino acids: CASSLTHTGELFF.

This clonotype was observed many times. The genes are TRBV12-3 or TRBV12-4 and TRBJ1-2, with TRBD1 matching 8 bases. This CDR3 contains 13 residues. The V gene end was trimmed by 5 bases and the J gene end by 8 bases; junction bases not matched to a gene: 7. In nucleotides, the CDR3 is TGTGCCAGCAGTACCAGGACAGGGAGCGGCTACACCTTC. Translation: CASSTRTGSGYTF.

The sample holds a few counts of this clonotype. The chain has TRBV30 and TRBJ1-3; D is uncertain. CDR1 GTSNPN and CDR2 SVGIG come from the germline V gene (reference sequence). V dropped 4 bases and J dropped 3 bases, with 4 bases sitting between them. The CDR3 extends over 11 amino acids. CDR3 loop: CAWKSGNTIYF. For the CDR3, the DNA is TGTGCCTGGAAGAGTGGAAACACCATATATTTT.

This clonotype was recorded many times. The J gene is TRBJ2-1, the V gene TRBV7-8, with D perhaps matching TRBD2 (6 bases). The ends were cut back, 5 bases at V and 5 bases at J, with 19 bases in the middle. Germline V gives CDR1 SGHVS, CDR2 FQNEAQ. The CDR3 length is 16 residues. CDR3 amino acids: CASSARLGKTDNEQFF. In DNA form, the CDR3 reads TGTGCCAGCAGCGCCAGACTAGGAAAAACCGACAATGAGCAGTTCTTC. The whole variable domain, remainder taken from reference TRBV7-8 and TRBJ2-1, is GAGVSQSPRYKVAKRGQDVALRCDPISGHVSLFWYQQALGQGPEFLTYFQNEAQLDKSGLPSDRFFAERPEGSVSTLKIQRTQQEDSAVYLCASSARLGKTDNEQFFGPGTRLTVL.

V is TRBV6-5 and J is TRBJ1-5; D perhaps matches TRBD1 (6 bases). The ends were cut back, 5 bases at V and 6 bases at J, with 17 bases in the middle. The germline V gene has CDR1 MNHEY and CDR2 SVGAGI. The CDR3 runs 15 residues. CDR3 nucleotides: TGTGCCAGCAGTCCCACACGGGGGGACATTCAGCCCCAGCATTTT. Its protein product is CASSPTRGDIQPQHF.

This chain connects TRBV6-2 or TRBV6-3 to TRBJ2-3, with 14 bases fitting TRBD2. Trimming cost V 9 bases and J 5 bases; bases outside gene matches: 4. The CDR3 loop spans 14 amino acids. From germline, CDR1 is MNHEY and CDR2 SVGEGT. The CDR3 nucleotides read TGTGCCAGTAGGACTAGCGGGAGGAGAGATACGCAGTATTTT. Amino acid sequence: CASRTSGRRDTQYF.